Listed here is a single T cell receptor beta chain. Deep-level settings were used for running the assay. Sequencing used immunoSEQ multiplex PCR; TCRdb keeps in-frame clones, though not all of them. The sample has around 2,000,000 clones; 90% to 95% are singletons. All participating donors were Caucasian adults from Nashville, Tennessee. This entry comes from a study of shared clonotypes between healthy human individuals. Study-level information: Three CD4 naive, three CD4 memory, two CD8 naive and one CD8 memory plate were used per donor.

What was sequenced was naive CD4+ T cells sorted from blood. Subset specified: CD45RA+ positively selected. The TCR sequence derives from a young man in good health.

In DNA, the CDR3 is TGTGCCAGCTCACCACCGGGAGAGGGACCTTACGAGCAGTACTTC. Amino acid sequence: CASSPPGEGPYEQYF. The gene calls are TRBV18 and TRBJ2-7; possibly TRBD1 or TRBD2 for D (5 bases each). The V gene's germline CDR1 is KGHSH and CDR2 LQKENI. The CDR3 spans 15 residues. V was cut by 0 bases and J by 4 bases, with 13 bases left in between. Together with reference TRBV18 and TRBJ2-7, the CDR3 gives the full variable domain: NAGVMQNPRHLVRRRGQEARLRCSPMKGHSHVYWYRQLPEEGLKFMVYLQKENIIDESGMPKERFSAEFPKEGPSILRIQQVVRGDSAAYFCASSPPGEGPYEQYFGPGTRLTVT.